This TCR beta chain was observed in a study of blood T cell repertoires in COVID-19. Per the authors' pipeline: Amplification of reference gene primers provided the estimated nucleated cell counts. Measured with immunoSEQ multiplex PCR; TCRdb has only the in-frame clones, and not every one. D and trimming were read from the DNA, whereas the V and J calls and clone size are those reported in that table. Among roughly 340,000 clones, approximately 90% were seen once, and the ten largest hold 0.9% to 1.1%. The V end was cut by 8 bases, the J end by 2 bases, with 16 bases between. Germline V gene data show CDR1 as MRHNA and CDR2 as SNTAGT. The CDR3 is 15 residues long. This clone has just one count. Ages ranged from roughly 18 to 100 years, with residence in about two dozen US areas.

The TCR sequence derives from a man aged 18-30 years who had recovered from COVID-19. The V call is TRBV6-4, the J call TRBJ1-5; D is possibly TRBD1 (6 bases). Material for sequencing was PBMCs or T cells enriched from blood (not recorded which). The CDR3 DNA reads as TGTGCCAGCTCCGAACAGGGTGGAGGCAATCAGCCCCAGCATTTT. This translates into CASSEQGGGNQPQHF.